The TCR beta chain under discussion was sequenced for a study of cytomegalovirus exposure and HLA in healthy donors. Study-wide findings and caveats: A prior analysis recorded that most TCR beta V segments were productive about 87% or about 30% of the time. Among TCR beta chains of equal frequency, HLA-associated ones were more clonally expanded in a later analysis. Sequencing depth roughly uniform across donors was assumed in presence/absence analyses.

Turning to this clone: The antigen is not known.

CDR3 length equals 14 residues. V was pared by 0 bases and J by 6 bases, with 1 base of the junction left unmatched. In germline, CDR1 is SEHNR, CDR2 FQNEAQ (reference sequence). PCR amplification relied on 60 Vbeta primers (plus 13 Jbeta primers). The repertoire was sequenced with immunoSEQ multiplex PCR; TCRdb's copy has only in-frame clones and lacks some. The table shows fewer than 200,000 clones, with around 82% occurring only once. The sample was PBMCs. The chain employs TRBV7-9 and TRBJ2-3; 9 bases line up with TRBD2. The source is a male donor in good health and CMV-seronegative. The DNA of the CDR3 is TGTGCCAGCAGCTTAGCTAGCGGGAGTGATACGCAGTATTTT. Its translation: CASSLASGSDTQYF.